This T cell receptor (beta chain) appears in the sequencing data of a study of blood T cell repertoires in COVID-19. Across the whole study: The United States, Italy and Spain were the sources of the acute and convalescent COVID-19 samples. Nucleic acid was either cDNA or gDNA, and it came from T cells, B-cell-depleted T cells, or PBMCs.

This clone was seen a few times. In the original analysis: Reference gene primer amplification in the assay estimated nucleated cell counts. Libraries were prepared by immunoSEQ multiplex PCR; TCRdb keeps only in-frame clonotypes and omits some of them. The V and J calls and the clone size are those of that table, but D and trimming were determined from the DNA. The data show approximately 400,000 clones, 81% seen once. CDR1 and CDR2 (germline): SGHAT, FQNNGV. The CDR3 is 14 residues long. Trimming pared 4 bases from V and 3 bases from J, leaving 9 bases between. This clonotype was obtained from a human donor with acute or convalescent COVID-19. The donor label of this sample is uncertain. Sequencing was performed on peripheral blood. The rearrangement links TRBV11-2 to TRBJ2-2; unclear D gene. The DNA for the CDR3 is TGTGCCAGCAGCTCAAACACCTACACCGGGGAGCTGTTTTTT. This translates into CASSSNTYTGELFF. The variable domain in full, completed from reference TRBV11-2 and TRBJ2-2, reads EAGVAQSPRYKIIEKRQSVAFWCNPISGHATLYWYQQILGQGPKLLIQFQNNGVVDDSQLPKDRFSAERLKGVDSTLKIQPAKLEDSAVYLCASSSNTYTGELFFGEGSRLTVL.